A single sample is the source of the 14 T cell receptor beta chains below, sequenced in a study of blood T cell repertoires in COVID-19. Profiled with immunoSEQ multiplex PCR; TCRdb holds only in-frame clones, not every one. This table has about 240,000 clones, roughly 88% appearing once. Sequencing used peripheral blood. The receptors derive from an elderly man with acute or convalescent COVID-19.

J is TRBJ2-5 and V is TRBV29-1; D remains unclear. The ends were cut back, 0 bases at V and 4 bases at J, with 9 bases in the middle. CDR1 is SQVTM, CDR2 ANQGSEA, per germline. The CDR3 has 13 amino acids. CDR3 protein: CSVEDRHRETQYF. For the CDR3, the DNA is TGCAGCGTTGAAGACAGGCATAGAGAGACCCAGTACTTC.

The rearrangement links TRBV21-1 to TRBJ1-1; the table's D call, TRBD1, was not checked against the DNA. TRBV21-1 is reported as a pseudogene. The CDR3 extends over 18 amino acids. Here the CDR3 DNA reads TGTGCCAGCAGCAAGTGTTACGGTCCCGGGACACAAGGCACTGAAGCTTTCTTT. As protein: CASSKCYGPGTQGTEAFF.

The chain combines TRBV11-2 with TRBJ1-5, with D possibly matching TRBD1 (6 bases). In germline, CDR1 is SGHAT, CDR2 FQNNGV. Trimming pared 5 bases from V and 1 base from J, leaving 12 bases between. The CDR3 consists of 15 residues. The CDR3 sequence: CASSQGQMSNQPQHF. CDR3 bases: TGTGCCAGCAGCCAGGGGCAGATGAGCAATCAGCCCCAGCATTTT.

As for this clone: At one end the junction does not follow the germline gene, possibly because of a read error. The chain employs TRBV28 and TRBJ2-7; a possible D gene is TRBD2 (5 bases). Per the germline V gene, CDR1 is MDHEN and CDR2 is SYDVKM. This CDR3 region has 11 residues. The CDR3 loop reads CASNLAREQYF. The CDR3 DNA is TGTGCCAGCAATTTAGCGAGGGAGCAGTACTTC.

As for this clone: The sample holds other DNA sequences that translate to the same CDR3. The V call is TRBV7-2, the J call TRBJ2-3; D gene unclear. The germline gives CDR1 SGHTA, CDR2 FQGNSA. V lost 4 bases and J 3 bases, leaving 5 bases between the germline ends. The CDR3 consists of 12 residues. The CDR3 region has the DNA TGTGCCAGCAGCTCACTTACAGATACGCAGTATTTT. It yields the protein CASSSLTDTQYF.

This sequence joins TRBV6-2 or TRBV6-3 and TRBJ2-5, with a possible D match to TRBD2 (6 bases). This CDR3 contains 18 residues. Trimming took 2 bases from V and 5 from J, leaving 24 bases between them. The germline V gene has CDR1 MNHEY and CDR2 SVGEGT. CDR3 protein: CASSYGATGLSHPETQYF. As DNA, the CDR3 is TGTGCCAGCAGTTACGGGGCCACCGGACTAAGTCACCCGGAGACCCAGTACTTC.

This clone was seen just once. CDR3 in DNA: TGTGCCAGCAGTCAGGGACTGCGGGGCAATCAGCCCCAGCATTTT. Protein sequence: CASSQGLRGNQPQHF. The rearrangement links TRBV28 to TRBJ1-5, with D possibly being TRBD1 (5 bases). V was clipped by 5 bases and J by 2 bases, with 13 bases between them. The germline CDR1 and CDR2 sequences are MDHEN and SYDVKM. The CDR3 extends over 15 amino acids.

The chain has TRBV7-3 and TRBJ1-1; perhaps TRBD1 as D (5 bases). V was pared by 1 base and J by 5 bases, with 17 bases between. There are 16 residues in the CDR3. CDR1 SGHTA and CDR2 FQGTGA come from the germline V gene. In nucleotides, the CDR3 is TGTGCCAGCAGCTTAAGCACAGGCCGGACGTTTACTGAAGCTTTCTTT. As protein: CASSLSTGRTFTEAFF.

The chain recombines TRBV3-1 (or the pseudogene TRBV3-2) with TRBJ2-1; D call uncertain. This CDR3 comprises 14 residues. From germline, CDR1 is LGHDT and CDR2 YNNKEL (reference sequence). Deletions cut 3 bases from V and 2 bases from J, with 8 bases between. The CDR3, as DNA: TGTGCCAGCAGCCACCCGGAGCCCTACAATGAGCAGTTCTTC. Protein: CASSHPEPYNEQFF.

CDR3 amino acids: CASSLGQGINNSPLHF. As DNA, the CDR3 is TGTGCCAGCAGCTTGGGACAGGGTATAAATAATTCACCCCTCCACTTT. The gene calls are TRBV5-5 and TRBJ1-6, with 7 bases lining up with TRBD1. Germline CDR1 SGHKS, CDR2 YYEKEE (reference sequence). The V gene end was trimmed by 0 bases and the J gene end by 5 bases; junction bases not matched to a gene: 5. The CDR3 runs to 16 residues.

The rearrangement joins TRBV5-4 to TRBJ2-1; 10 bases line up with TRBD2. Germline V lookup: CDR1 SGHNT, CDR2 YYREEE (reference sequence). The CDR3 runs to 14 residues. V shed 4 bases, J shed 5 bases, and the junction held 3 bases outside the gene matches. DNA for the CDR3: TGTGCCAGCAGCCCCGGACTAGCGGACAATGAGCAGTTCTTC. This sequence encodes CASSPGLADNEQFF. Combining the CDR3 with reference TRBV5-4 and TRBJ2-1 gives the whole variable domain ETGVTQSPTHLIKTRGQQVTLRCSSQSGHNTVSWYQQALGQGPQFIFQYYREEENGRGNFPPRFSGLQFPNYSSELNVNALELDDSALYLCASSPGLADNEQFFGPGTRLTVL.

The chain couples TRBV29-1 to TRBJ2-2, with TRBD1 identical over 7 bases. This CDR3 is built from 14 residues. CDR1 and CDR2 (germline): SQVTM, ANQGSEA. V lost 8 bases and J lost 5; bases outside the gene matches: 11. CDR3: CSTSWDSPTGELFF. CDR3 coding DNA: TGCAGCACTTCTTGGGACAGCCCAACCGGGGAGCTGTTTTTT.

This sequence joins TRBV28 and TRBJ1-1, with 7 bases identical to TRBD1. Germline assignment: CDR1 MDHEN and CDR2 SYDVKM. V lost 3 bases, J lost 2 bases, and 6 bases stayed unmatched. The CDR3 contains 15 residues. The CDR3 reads CASSFIGTANTEAFF. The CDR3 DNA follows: TGTGCCAGCAGTTTCATCGGGACAGCTAACACTGAAGCTTTCTTT.

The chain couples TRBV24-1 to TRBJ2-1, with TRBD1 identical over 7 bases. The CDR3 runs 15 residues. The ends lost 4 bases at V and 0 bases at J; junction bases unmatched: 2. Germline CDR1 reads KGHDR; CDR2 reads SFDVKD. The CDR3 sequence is CATSEQGSSYNEQFF. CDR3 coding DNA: TGTGCCACCAGTGAACAGGGGAGCTCCTACAATGAGCAGTTCTTC.